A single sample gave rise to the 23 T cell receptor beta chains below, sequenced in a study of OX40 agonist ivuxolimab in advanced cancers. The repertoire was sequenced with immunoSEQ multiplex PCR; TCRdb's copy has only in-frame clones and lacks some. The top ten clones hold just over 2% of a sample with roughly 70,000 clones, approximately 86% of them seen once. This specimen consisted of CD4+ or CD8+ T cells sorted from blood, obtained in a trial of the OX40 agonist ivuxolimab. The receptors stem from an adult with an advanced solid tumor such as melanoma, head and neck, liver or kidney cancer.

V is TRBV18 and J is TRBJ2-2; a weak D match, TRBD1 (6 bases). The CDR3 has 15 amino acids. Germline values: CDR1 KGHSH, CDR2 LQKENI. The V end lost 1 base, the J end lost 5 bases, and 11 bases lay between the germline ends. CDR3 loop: CASSPRGQGTGELFF. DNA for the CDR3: TGTGCCAGCTCACCACGGGGGCAGGGGACCGGGGAGCTGTTTTTT.

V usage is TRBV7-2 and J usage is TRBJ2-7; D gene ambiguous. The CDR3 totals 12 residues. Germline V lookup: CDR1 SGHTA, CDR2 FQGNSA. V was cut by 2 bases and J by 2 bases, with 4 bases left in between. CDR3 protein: CASSLYPYEQYF. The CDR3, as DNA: TGTGCCAGCAGCTTATATCCCTACGAGCAGTACTTC.

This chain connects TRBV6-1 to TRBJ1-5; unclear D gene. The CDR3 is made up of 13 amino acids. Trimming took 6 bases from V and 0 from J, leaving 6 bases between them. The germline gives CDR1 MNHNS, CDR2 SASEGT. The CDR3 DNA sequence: TGTGCCAGCAGCGGACCTAGCAATCAGCCCCAGCATTTT. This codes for CASSGPSNQPQHF.

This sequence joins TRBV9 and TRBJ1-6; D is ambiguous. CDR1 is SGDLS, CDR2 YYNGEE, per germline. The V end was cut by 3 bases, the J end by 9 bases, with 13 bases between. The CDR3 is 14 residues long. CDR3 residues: CASSGVPGSSPLHF. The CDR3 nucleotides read TGTGCCAGCAGCGGGGTCCCGGGATCTTCACCCCTCCACTTT.

CDR3 in amino acids: CASSGNGQANYGYTF. Here the CDR3 DNA reads TGTGCCAGCAGCGGAAACGGACAGGCAAACTATGGCTACACCTTC. The J gene is TRBJ1-2, the V gene TRBV6-1, with TRBD1 matching 7 bases. The V and J ends lost 6 bases and 2 bases, in that order; junction bases with no gene match: 9. Germline-derived CDR1 and CDR2 are MNHNS and SASEGT. There are 15 residues in the CDR3.

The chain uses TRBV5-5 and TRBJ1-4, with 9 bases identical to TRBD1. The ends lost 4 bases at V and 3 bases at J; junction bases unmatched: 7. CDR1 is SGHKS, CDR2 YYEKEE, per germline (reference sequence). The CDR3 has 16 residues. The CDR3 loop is CASSLDRGSANEKLFF. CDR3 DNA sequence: TGTGCCAGCAGCCTGGACAGGGGTTCGGCTAATGAAAAACTGTTTTTT.

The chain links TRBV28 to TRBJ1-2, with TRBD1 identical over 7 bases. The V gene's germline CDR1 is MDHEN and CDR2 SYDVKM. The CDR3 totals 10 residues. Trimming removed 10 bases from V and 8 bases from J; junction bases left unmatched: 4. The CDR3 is CATYRGGYTF. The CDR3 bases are TGTGCCACGTACAGGGGCGGCTACACCTTC.

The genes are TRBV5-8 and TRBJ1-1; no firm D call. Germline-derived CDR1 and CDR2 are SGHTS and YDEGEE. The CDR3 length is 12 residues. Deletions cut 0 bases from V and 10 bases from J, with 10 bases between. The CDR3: CASSLVSVRAFF. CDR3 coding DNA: TGTGCCAGCAGCTTGGTTTCTGTTAGAGCTTTCTTT.

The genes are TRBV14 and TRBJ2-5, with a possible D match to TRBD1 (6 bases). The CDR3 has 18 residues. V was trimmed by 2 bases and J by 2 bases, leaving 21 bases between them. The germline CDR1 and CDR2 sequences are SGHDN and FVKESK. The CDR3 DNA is TGTGCCAGCAGCCAACCAGCAGGGGCCCTTTTCCTGCAAGAGACCCAGTACTTC. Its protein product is CASSQPAGALFLQETQYF.

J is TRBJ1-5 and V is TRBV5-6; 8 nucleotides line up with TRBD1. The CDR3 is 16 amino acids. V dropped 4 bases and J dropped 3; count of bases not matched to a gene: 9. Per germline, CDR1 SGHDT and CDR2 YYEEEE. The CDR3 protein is CASSGSLTGANQPQHF. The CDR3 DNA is TGTGCCAGCAGCGGAAGCTTGACAGGGGCCAATCAGCCCCAGCATTTT.

Here the CDR3 DNA reads TGTGCCAGCAGCCGCCTCCTCCAGGGGGGTGGCTACACCTTC. Translation gives CASSRLLQGGGYTF. This chain uses TRBV14 with TRBJ1-2; TRBD1 agrees at 7 bases. Unmatched junction bases numbered 9, after V lost 4 bases and J lost 7 bases. The CDR3 has 14 residues. Germline CDR1 SGHDN, CDR2 FVKESK.

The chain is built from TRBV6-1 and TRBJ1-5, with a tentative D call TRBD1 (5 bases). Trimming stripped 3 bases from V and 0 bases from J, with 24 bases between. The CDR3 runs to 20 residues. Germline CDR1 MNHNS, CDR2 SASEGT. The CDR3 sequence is CASSDSPTRGATYSNQPQHF. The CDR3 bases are TGTGCCAGCAGTGACAGCCCGACACGAGGGGCCACCTATAGCAATCAGCCCCAGCATTTT.

DNA of the CDR3: TGTGCCACCCGGGGATTGTCCGGCAATCAGCCCCAGCATTTT. Residues: CATRGLSGNQPQHF. The V call is TRBV7-9, the J call TRBJ1-5; D unresolved. CDR1 SEHNR and CDR2 FQNEAQ come from the germline V gene (reference sequence). The CDR3 covers 14 residues. V lost 10 bases, J lost 2 bases, and 15 bases lay in between.

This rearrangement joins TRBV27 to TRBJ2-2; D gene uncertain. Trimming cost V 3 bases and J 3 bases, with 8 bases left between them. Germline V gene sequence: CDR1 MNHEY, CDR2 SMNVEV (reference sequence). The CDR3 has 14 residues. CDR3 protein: CASSFSLDTGELFF. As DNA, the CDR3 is TGTGCCAGCAGTTTTTCCTTAGACACCGGGGAGCTGTTTTTT.

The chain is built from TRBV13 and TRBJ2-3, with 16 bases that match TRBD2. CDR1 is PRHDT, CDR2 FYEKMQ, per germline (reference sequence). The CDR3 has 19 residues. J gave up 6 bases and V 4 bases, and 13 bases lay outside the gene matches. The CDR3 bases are TGTGCCAGCAGCTCGATGGGACTAGCGGGGGGGGCAACATCGGATACGCAGTATTTT. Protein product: CASSSMGLAGGATSDTQYF.

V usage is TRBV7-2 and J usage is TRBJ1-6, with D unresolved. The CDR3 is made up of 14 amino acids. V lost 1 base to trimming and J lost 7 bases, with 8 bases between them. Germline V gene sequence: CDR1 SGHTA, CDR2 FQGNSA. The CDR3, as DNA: TGTGCCAGCAGCTTAGGTCAGGTCAATTCACCCCTCCACTTT. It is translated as CASSLGQVNSPLHF.

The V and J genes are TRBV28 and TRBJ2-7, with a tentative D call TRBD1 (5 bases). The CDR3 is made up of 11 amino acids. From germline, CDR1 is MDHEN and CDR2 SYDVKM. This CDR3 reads CASSRAGITFV. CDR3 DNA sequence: TGTGCCAGCAGCCGAGCAGGGATCACTTTCGTC.

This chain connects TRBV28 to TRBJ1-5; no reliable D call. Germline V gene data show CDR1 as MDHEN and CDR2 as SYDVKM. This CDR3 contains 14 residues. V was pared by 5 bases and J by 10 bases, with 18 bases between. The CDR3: CASSVTPASGPQHF. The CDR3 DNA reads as TGTGCCAGCAGTGTGACCCCCGCTTCGGGCCCCCAGCATTTT.

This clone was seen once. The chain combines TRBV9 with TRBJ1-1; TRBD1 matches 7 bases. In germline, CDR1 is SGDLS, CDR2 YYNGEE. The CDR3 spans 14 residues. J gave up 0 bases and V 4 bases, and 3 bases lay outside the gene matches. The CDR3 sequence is CASSLGQLNTEAFF. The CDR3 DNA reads TGTGCCAGCAGCCTGGGACAGTTGAACACTGAAGCTTTCTTT.

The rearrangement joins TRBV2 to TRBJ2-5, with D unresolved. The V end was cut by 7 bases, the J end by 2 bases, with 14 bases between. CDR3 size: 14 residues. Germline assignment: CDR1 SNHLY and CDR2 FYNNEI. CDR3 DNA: TGTGCCAGCACCGAGGTCTCAGGTCAAGAGACCCAGTACTTC. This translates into CASTEVSGQETQYF. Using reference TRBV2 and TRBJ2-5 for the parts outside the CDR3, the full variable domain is EPEVTQTPSHQVTQMGQEVILRCVPISNHLYFYWYRQILGQKVEFLVSFYNNEISEKSEIFDDQFSVERPDGSNFTLKIRSTKLEDSAMYFCASTEVSGQETQYFGPGTRLLVL.

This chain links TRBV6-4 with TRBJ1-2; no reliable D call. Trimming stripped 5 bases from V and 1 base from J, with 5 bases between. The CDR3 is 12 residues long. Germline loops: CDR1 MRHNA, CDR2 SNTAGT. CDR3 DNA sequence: TGTGCCAGCAGTTCGAATAACTATGGCTACACCTTC. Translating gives CASSSNNYGYTF.

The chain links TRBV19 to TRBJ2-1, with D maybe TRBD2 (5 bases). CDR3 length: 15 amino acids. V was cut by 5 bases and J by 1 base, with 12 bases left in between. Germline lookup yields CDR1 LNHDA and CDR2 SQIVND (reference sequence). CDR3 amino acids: CASSVSGISYNEQFF. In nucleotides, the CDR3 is TGTGCCAGTAGTGTATCCGGGATATCCTACAATGAGCAGTTCTTC.

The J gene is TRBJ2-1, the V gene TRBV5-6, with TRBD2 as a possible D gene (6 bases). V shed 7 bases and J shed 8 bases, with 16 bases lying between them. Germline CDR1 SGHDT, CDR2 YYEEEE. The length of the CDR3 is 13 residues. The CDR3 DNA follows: TGTGCCAGCGCTCCGGGGGAGAAGTATGAGCAGTTCTTC. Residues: CASAPGEKYEQFF.